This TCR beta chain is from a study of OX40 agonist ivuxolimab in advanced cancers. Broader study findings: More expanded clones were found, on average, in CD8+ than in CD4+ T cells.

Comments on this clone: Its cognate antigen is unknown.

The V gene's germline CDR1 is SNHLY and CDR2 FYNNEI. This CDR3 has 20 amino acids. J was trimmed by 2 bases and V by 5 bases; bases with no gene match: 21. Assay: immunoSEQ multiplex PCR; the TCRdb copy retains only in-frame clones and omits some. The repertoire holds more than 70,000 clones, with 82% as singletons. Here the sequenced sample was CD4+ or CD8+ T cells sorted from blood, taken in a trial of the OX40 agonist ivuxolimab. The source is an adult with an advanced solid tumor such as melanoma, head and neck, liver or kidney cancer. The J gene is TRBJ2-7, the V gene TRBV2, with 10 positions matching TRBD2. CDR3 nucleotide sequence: TGTGCCAGCAGTTTCAACCAAGACAGGGAAGACAGCGGGGGGGCCTACGAGCAGTACTTC. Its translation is CASSFNQDREDSGGAYEQYF. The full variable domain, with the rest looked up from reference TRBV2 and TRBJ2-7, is EPEVTQTPSHQVTQMGQEVILRCVPISNHLYFYWYRQILGQKVEFLVSFYNNEISEKSEIFDDQFSVERPDGSNFTLKIRSTKLEDSAMYFCASSFNQDREDSGGAYEQYFGPGTRLTVT.